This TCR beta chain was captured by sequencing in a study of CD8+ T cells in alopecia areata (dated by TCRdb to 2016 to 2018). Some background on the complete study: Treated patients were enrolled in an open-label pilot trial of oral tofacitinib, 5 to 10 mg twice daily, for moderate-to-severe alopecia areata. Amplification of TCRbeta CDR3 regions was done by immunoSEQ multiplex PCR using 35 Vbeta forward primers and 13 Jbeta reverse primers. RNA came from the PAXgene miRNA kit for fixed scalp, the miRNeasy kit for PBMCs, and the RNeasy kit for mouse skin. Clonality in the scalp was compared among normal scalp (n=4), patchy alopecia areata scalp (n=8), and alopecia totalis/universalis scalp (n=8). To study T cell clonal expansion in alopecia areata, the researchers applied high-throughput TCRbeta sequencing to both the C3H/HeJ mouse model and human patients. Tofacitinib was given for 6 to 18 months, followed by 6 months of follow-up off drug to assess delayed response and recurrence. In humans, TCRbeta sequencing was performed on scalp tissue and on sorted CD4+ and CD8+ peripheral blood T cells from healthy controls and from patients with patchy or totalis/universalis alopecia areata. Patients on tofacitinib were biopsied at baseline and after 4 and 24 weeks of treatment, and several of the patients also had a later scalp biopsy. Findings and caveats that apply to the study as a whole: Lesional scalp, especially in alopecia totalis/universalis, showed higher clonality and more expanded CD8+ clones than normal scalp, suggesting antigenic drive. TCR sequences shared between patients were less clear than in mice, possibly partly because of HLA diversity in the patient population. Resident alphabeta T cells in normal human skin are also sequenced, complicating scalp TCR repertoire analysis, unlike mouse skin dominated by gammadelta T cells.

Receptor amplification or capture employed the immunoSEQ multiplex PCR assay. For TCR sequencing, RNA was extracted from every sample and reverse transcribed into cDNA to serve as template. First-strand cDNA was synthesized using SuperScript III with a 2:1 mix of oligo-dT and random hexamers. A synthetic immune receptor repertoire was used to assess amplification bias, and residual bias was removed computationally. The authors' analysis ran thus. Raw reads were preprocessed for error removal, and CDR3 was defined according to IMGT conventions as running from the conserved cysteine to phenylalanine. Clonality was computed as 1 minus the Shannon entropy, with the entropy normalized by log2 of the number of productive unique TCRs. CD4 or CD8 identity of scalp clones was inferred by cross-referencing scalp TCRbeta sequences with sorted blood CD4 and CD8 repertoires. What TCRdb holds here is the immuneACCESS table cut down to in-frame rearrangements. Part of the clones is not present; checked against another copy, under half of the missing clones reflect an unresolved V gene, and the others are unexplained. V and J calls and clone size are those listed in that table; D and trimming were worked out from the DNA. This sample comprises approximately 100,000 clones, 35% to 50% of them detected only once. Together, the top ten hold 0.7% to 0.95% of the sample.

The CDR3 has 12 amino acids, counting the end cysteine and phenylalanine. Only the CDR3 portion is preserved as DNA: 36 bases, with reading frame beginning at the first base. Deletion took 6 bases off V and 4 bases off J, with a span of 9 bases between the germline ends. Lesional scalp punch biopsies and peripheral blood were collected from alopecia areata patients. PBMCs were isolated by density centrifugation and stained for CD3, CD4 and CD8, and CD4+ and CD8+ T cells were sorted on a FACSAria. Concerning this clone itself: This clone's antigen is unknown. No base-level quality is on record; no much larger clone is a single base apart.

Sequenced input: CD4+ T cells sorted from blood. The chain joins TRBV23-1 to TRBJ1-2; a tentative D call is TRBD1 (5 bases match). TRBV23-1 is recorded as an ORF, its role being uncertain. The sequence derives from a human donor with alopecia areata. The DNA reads TGCGCCAGCAGGCTCGACAGCTATGGCTACACCTTC. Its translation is CASRLDSYGYTF.